The 12 T cell receptor beta chains in this list originate from one sample, sequenced in a study of CD4+ T cells in melanoma. The method was immunoSEQ multiplex PCR; TCRdb's version includes in-frame clones alone and lacks a portion of them. Of fewer than 55,000 clones listed, roughly 89% are singletons. The specimen was peripheral blood. These receptors were obtained from a human donor with melanoma.

The CDR3 sequence: CASGKLAGAKSSYEQYF. The CDR3 DNA is TGTGCCAGCGGCAAACTAGCGGGGGCAAAAAGCTCCTACGAGCAGTACTTC. The genes are TRBV28 and TRBJ2-7, with 11 positions matching TRBD2. The CDR3 is 17 amino acids. The junction had 12 bases not matched to a gene; V was cut back by 8 bases and J by 0 bases. CDR1 and CDR2 (germline): MDHEN, SYDVKM.

The chain has TRBV9 and TRBJ2-5; 7 positions agree with TRBD2. The CDR3 spans 15 residues. In germline, CDR1 is SGDLS, CDR2 YYNGEE. After removal of 0 bases from V and 5 bases from J, the junction contained 7 bases not matched to a gene. The CDR3 reads CASSVGWGGVETQYF. Written as DNA, the CDR3 is TGTGCCAGCAGCGTAGGTTGGGGGGGGGTTGAGACCCAGTACTTC.

In this sample, this clone turned up a few times. The rearrangement uses TRBV4-1 and TRBJ2-5; 8 nucleotides match TRBD1. The J call could be wrong; TRBJ2-7 is a better fit for the DNA end. Germline CDR1 MGHRA, CDR2 YSYEKL. The CDR3 is made up of 13 amino acids. Here the CDR3 reads CASSLQGDYEQYF. The CDR3 coding sequence is TGCGCCAGCAGCTTACAGGGGGACTACGAGCAGTACTTC.

The chain employs TRBV6-5 and TRBJ2-7, with 8 nucleotides matching TRBD2. V was clipped by 6 bases and J by 3 bases; unmatched bases: 7. There are 14 residues in the CDR3. Germline V CDR1 and CDR2: MNHEY, SVGAGI. CDR3 loop: CASSYGGGIYEQYF. The CDR3 DNA follows: TGTGCCAGCAGCTACGGCGGGGGGATCTACGAGCAGTACTTC.

V is TRBV6-5 and J is TRBJ2-1; D gene ambiguous. This CDR3 has 13 amino acids. The germline V gene has CDR1 MNHEY and CDR2 SVGAGI. Between the trimmed V and J ends, which lost 6 bases and 4 bases, there was a span of 10 bases. CDR3 DNA sequence: TGTGCCAGCAGGTCCGTGGCTTACAATGAGCAGTTCTTC. Translation gives CASRSVAYNEQFF.

The rearrangement joins TRBV6-1 to TRBJ2-7; D ambiguous. The V gene's germline CDR1 is MNHNS and CDR2 SASEGT. Deletions cut 4 bases from V and 5 bases from J, with 18 bases between. The CDR3 covers 15 residues. The CDR3: CASSGGYSPSHEQYF. The CDR3 bases are TGTGCCAGCAGTGGGGGATATTCGCCTTCTCACGAGCAGTACTTC.

Only one count was recorded for this clone. This chain uses TRBV7-3 with TRBJ2-7; D is unresolved. The CDR3 runs 17 residues. Per germline, CDR1 SGHTA and CDR2 FQGTGA. Trimming shortened V by 5 bases and J by 6 bases, and 26 bases separated the two germline ends. The CDR3 spells CASSPFASPPLNREQYF. CDR3 DNA sequence: TGTGCCAGCAGCCCCTTTGCGTCCCCCCCCCTCAACCGCGAGCAGTACTTC.

There are a few counts of this clone. This sequence joins TRBV5-1 and TRBJ1-1; tentatively, D is TRBD1 (5 bases). CDR3 length: 11 amino acids. Germline assignment: CDR1 SGHRS and CDR2 YFSETQ. Trimming stripped 6 bases from V and 3 bases from J, with 6 bases between. The CDR3 reads CASMTDTEAFF. CDR3 sequence (DNA): TGCGCCAGCATGACAGACACTGAAGCTTTCTTT.

The gene calls are TRBV27 and TRBJ2-5, with D uncertain. Matching the DNA end better, TRBJ2-7 makes the J call doubtful. The CDR3 loop spans 14 amino acids. Per the germline V gene, CDR1 is MNHEY and CDR2 is SMNVEV (reference sequence). The CDR3 loop is CASSLGMGSYEQYF. In DNA form, the CDR3 reads TGTGCCAGCAGTTTAGGGATGGGCTCCTACGAGCAGTACTTC.

The chain is built from TRBV6-5 and TRBJ1-2; D is ambiguous. The CDR3 sequence is 14 residues long. Germline CDR1 and CDR2: MNHEY and SVGAGI. V was trimmed by 3 bases and J by 7 bases, leaving 15 bases between them. CDR3: CASSYSPLVPGYTF. CDR3 in DNA: TGTGCCAGCAGTTATTCCCCCTTGGTCCCTGGCTACACCTTC.

This clone was seen more than once but under ten times. The chain has TRBV7-3 and TRBJ2-2; 7 bases map to TRBD2. V shed 4 bases and J 5 bases; nucleotides not matched to a gene: 4. CDR3 length equals 14 residues. Germline values: CDR1 SGHTA, CDR2 FQGTGA. In DNA, the CDR3 is TGTGCCAGCAGCTCCTCTAGCGGAACCGGGGAGCTGTTTTTT. Protein sequence: CASSSSSGTGELFF.

V usage is TRBV4-1 and J usage is TRBJ2-7; TRBD1 aligns across 7 bases. The germline V gene encodes CDR1 MGHRA and CDR2 YSYEKL. With 2 bases clipped from V and 3 bases from J, the junction kept 4 bases outside the gene matches. CDR3 length equals 14 residues. For the CDR3, the DNA is TGCGCCAGCAGCCAATCGCCAGGGGGCTACGAGCAGTACTTC. Amino acids: CASSQSPGGYEQYF.